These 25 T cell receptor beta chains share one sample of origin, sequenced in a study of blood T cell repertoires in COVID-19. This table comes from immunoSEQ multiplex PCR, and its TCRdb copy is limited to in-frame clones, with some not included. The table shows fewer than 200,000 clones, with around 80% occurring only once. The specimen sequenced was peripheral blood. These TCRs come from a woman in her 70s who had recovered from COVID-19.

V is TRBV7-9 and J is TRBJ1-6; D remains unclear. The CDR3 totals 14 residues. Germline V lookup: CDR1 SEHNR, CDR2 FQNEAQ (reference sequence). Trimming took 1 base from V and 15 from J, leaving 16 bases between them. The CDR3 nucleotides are TGTGCCAGCAGCTTAGTCGGGGTCAACCGGGGCCTCCACTTT. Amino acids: CASSLVGVNRGLHF.

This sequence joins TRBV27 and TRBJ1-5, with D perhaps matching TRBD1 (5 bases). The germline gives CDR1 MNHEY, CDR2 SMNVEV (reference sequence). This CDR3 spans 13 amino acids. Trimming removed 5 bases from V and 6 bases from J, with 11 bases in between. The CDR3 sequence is CASSPPGGQPQHF. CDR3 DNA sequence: TGTGCCAGCAGTCCCCCCGGGGGTCAGCCCCAGCATTTT.

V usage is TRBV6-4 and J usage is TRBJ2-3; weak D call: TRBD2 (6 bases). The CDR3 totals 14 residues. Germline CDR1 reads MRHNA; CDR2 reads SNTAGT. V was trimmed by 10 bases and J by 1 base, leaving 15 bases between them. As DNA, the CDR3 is TGTGCCACCCCGGACTACCGTGGCACAGATACGCAGTATTTT. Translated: CATPDYRGTDTQYF.

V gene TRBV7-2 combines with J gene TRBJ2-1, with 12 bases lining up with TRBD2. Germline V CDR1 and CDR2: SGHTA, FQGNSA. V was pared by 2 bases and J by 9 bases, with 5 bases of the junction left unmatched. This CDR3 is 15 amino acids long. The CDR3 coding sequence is TGTGCCAGCAGCTTAAGGCTAGCGGGAGGGGGTGAGCAGTTCTTC. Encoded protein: CASSLRLAGGGEQFF. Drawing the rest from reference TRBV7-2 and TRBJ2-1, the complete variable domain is GAGVSQSPSNKVTEKGKDVELRCDPISGHTALYWYRQSLGQGLEFLIYFQGNSAPDKSGLPSDRFSAERTGGSVSTLTIQRTQQEDSAVYLCASSLRLAGGGEQFFGPGTRLTVL.

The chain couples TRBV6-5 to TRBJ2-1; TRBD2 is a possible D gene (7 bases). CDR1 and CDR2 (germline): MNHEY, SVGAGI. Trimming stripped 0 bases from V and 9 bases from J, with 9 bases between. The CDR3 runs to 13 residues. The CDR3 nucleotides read TGTGCCAGCAGTTACTCGGGGGGGGCTGAGCAGTTCTTC. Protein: CASSYSGGAEQFF.

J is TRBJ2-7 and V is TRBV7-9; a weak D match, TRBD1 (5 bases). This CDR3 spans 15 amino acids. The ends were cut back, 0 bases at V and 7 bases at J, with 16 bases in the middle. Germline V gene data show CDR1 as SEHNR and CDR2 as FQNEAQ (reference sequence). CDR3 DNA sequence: TGTGCCAGCAGCTTAGCGGGGTGGGGCCTACGGGAGCAGTACTTC. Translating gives CASSLAGWGLREQYF.

The CDR3: CAGSGSSYEQYF. The CDR3 nucleotides are TGTGCCGGTAGCGGGAGCTCCTACGAGCAGTACTTC. The V gene is TRBV2, the J gene TRBJ2-7, with 9 bases fitting TRBD2. V was clipped by 11 bases and J by 0 bases; unmatched bases: 2. Germline V gives CDR1 SNHLY, CDR2 FYNNEI. The CDR3 extends over 12 amino acids.

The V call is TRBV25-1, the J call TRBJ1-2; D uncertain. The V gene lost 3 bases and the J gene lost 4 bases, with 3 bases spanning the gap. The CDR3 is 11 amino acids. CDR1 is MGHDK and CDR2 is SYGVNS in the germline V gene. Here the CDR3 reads CASSDGYGYTF. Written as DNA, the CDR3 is TGTGCCAGCAGTGACGGCTATGGCTACACCTTC.

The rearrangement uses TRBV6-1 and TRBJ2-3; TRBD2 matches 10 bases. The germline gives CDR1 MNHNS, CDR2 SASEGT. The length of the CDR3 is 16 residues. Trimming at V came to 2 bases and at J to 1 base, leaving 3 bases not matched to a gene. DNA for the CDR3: TGTGCCAGCAGTGAACTCGGGACTAGCGGCACAGATACGCAGTATTTT. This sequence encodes CASSELGTSGTDTQYF.

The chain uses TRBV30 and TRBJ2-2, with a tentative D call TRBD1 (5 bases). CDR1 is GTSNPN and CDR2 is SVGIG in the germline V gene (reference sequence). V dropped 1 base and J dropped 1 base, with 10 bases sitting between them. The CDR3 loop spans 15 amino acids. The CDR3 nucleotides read TGTGCCTGGAGTGATCCAGGGATGAACACCGGGGAGCTGTTTTTT. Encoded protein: CAWSDPGMNTGELFF.

The CDR3 DNA sequence: TGTGCCAGCAGTCCCGACAGAAACTATGGCTACACCTTC. It codes for CASSPDRNYGYTF. This rearrangement joins TRBV6-6 to TRBJ1-2; perhaps TRBD1 as D (5 bases). The V end lost 5 bases, the J end lost 2 bases, and 9 bases lay between the germline ends. Germline V gene sequence: CDR1 MNHNY, CDR2 SVGAGI (reference sequence). The CDR3 length is 13 residues.

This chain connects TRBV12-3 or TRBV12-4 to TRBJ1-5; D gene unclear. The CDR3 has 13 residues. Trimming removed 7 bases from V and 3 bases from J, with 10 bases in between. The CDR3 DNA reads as TGTGCCAGCACCCTAAGAGCCAATCAGCCCCAGCATTTT. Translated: CASTLRANQPQHF.

The CDR3 DNA reads TGTGCCAGCAGTCAAACCCAGGGCTACACCTTC. This sequence encodes CASSQTQGYTF. This rearrangement joins TRBV6-2 or TRBV6-3 to TRBJ1-2; the D is unclear. CDR1 is MNHEY, CDR2 SVGEGT, per germline. The V end was cut by 5 bases, the J end by 8 bases, with 9 bases between. This CDR3 has 11 amino acids.

This chain's CDR3 is CASRKRREKLFF. CDR3 coding DNA: TGTGCCAGCAGAAAACGGCGGGAAAAACTGTTTTTT. V is TRBV6-5 and J is TRBJ1-4; D is uncertain. Germline V lookup: CDR1 MNHEY, CDR2 SVGAGI. The CDR3 contains 12 residues. V lost 6 bases and J 8 bases, leaving 10 bases between the germline ends.

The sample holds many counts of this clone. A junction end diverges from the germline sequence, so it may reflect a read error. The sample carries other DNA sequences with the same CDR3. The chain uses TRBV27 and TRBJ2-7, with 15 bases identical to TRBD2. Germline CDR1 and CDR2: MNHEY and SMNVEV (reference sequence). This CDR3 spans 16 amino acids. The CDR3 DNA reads TGTGCCAGCAGCCAAGTTTGGACTAGCGGGAGGGAGTACTGGCCCTTC. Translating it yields CASSQVWTSGREYWPF.

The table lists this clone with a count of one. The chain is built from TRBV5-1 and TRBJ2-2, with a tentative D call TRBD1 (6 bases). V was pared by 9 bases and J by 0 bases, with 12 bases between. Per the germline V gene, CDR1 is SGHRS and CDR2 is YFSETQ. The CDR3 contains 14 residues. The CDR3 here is CATNDRSNTGELFF. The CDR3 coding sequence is TGCGCCACCAACGACAGGTCGAACACCGGGGAGCTGTTTTTT. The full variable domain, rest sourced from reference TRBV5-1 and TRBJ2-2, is KAGVTQTPRYLIKTRGQQVTLSCSPISGHRSVSWYQQTPGQGLQFLFEYFSETQRNKGNFPGRFSGRQFSNSRSEMNVSTLELGDSALYLCATNDRSNTGELFFGEGSRLTVL.

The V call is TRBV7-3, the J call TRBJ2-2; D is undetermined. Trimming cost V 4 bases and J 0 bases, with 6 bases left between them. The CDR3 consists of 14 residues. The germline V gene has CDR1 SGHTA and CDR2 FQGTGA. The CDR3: CASSYGSNTGELFF. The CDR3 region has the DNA TGTGCCAGCAGCTACGGGTCGAACACCGGGGAGCTGTTTTTT.

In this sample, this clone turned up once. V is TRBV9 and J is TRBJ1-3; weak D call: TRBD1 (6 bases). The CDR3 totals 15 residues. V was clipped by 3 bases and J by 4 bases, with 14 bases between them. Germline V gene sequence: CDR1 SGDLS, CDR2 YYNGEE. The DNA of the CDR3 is TGTGCCAGCAGCGCCAAGGGGGGGGCCGGAAACACCATATATTTT. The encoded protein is CASSAKGGAGNTIYF.

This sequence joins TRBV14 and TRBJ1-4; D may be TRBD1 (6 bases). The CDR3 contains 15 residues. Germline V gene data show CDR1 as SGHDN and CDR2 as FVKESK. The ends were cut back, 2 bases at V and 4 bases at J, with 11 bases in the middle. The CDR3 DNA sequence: TGTGCCAGCAGCCAAATGGGGGCAGATAATGAAAAACTGTTTTTT. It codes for CASSQMGADNEKLFF. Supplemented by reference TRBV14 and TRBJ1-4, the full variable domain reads EAGVTQFPSHSVIEKGQTVTLRCDPISGHDNLYWYRRVMGKEIKFLLHFVKESKQDESGMPNNRFLAERTGGTYSTLKVQPAELEDSGVYFCASSQMGADNEKLFFGSGTQLSVL.

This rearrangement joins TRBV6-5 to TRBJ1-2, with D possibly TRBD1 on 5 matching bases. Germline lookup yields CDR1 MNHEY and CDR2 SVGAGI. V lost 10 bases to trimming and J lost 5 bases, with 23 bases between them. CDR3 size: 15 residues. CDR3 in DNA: TGTGCCACCACCACTAACTTTGACAGAAAATATGGCTACACCTTC. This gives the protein CATTTNFDRKYGYTF.

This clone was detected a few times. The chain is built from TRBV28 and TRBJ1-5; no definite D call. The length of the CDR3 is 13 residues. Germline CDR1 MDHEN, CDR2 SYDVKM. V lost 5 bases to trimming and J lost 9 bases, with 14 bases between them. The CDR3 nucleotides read TGTGCCAGCAGTGCGGGCAGGACCACGCCCCAGCATTTT. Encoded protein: CASSAGRTTPQHF.

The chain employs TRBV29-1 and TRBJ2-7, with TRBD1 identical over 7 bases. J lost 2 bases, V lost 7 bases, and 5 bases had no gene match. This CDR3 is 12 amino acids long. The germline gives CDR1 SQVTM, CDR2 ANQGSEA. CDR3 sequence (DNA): TGCAGCGCCTCGACAGGGACCTACGAGCAGTACTTC. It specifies CSASTGTYEQYF.

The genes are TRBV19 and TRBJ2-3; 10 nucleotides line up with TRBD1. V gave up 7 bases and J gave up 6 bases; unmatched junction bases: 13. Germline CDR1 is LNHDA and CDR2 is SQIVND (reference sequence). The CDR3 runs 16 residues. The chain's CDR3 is CASTVRDRGPVDTQYF. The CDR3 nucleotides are TGTGCCAGTACCGTCCGGGACAGGGGCCCCGTGGATACGCAGTATTTT.

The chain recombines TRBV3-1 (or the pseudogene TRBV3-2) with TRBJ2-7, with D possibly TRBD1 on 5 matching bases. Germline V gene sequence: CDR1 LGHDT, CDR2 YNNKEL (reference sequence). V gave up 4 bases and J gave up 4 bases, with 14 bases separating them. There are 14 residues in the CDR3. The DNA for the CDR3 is TGTGCCAGCAGCCCCCGGAGACAGTCTTACGAGCAGTACTTC. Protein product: CASSPRRQSYEQYF.

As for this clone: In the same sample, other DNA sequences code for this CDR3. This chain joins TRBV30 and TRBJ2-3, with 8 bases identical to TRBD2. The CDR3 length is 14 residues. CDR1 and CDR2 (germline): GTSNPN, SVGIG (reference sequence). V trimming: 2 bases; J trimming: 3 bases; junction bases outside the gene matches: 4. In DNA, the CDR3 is TGTGCCTGGAGTCCAACTAGCGGAACAGATACGCAGTATTTT. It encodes CAWSPTSGTDTQYF.